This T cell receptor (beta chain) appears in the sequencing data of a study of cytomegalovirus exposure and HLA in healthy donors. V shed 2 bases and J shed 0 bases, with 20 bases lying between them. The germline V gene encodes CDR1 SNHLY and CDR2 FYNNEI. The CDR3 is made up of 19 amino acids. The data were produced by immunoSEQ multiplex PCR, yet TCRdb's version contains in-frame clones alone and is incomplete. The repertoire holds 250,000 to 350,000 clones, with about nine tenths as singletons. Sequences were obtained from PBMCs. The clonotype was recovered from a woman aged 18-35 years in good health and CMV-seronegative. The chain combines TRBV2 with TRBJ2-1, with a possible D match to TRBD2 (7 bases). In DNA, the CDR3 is TGTGCCAGCAGTGAAACGAAGGGGGGGTCTACCCGCTCCTACAATGAGCAGTTCTTC. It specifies CASSETKGGSTRSYNEQFF.